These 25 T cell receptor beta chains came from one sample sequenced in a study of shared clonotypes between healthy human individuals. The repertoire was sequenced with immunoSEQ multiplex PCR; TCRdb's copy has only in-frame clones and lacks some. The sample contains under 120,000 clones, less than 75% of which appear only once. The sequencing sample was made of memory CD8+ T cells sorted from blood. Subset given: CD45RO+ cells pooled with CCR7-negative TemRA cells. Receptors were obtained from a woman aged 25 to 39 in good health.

The CDR3 spells CSTKTNEKLFF. CDR3 sequence (DNA): TGCAGCACCAAAACTAATGAAAAACTGTTTTTT. The V and J genes are TRBV29-1 and TRBJ1-4; no reliable D call. The germline gives CDR1 SQVTM, CDR2 ANQGSEA. Trimming took 8 bases from V and 1 from J, leaving 5 bases between them. The CDR3 spans 11 residues.

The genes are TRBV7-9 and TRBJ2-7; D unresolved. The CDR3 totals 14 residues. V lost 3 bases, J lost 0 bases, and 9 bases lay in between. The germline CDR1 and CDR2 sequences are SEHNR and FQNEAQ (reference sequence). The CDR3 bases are TGTGCCAGCAGCTTGGGATGGAGCTCCTACGAGCAGTACTTC. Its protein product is CASSLGWSSYEQYF.

CDR3 protein: CASSEGIQGTSVMGEQFF. The CDR3 nucleotides are TGTGCCAGCAGCGAGGGGATTCAAGGGACTAGCGTTATGGGTGAGCAGTTCTTC. The gene calls are TRBV9 and TRBJ2-1; TRBD2 matches at 10 bases. This CDR3 spans 18 amino acids. Germline V gene lookup returns CDR1 SGDLS and CDR2 YYNGEE. V was clipped by 3 bases and J by 9 bases; unmatched bases: 18.

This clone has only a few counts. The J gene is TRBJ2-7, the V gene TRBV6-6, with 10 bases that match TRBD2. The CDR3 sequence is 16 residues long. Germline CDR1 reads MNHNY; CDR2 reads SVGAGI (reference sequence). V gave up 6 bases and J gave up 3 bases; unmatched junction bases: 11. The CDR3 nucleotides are TGTGCCAGCAGCGACGATTCGGGACTAGCGAACTACGAGCAGTACTTC. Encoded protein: CASSDDSGLANYEQYF.

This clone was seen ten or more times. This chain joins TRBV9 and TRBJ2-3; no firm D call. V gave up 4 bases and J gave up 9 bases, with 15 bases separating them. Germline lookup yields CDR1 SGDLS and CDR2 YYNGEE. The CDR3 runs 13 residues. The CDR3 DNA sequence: TGTGCCAGCAGCCTCGAGTACCCGCCCACGCAGTATTTT. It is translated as CASSLEYPPTQYF.

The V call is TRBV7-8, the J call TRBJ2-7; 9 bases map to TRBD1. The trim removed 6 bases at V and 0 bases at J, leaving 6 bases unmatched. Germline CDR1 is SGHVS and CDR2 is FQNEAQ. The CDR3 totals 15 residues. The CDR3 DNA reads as TGTGCCAGCAGGGAGCACAGGGGGCCCTCCTACGAGCAGTACTTC. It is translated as CASREHRGPSYEQYF. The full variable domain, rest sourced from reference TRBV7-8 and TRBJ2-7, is GAGVSQSPRYKVAKRGQDVALRCDPISGHVSLFWYQQALGQGPEFLTYFQNEAQLDKSGLPSDRFFAERPEGSVSTLKIQRTQQEDSAVYLCASREHRGPSYEQYFGPGTRLTVT.

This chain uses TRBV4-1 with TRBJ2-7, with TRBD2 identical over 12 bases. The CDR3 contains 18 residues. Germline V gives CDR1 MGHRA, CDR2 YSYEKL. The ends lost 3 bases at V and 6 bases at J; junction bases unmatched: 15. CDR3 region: CASSQTYPGLAGIGEQYF. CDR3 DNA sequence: TGCGCCAGCAGCCAGACTTACCCGGGACTAGCGGGTATCGGCGAGCAGTACTTC.

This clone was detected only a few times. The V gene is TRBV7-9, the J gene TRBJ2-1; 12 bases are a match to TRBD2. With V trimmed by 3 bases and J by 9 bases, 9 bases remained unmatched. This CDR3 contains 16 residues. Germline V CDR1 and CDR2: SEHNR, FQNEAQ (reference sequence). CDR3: CASSFPGLAGSIEQFF. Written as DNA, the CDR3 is TGTGCCAGCAGCTTCCCAGGACTAGCGGGGTCTATTGAGCAGTTCTTC.

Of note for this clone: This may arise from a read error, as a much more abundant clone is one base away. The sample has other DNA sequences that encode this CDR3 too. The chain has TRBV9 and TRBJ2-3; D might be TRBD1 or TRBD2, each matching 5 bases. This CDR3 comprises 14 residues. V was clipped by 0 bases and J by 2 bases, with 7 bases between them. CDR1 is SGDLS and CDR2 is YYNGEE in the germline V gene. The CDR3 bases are TGTGCCAGCAGCGTAGGAGGGGTCACAGATACGCAGTATTTT. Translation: CASSVGGVTDTQYF.

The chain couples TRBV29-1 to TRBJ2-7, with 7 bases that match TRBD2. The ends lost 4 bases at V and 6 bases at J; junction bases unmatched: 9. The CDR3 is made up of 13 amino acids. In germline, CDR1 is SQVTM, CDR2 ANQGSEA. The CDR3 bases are TGCAGCGTTGTATCGGATTGGACTAGCGAGCAGTACTTC. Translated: CSVVSDWTSEQYF.

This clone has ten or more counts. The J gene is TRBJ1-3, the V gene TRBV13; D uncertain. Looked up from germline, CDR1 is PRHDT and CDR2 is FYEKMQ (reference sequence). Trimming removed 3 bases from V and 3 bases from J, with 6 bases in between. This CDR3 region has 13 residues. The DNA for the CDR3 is TGTGCCAGCAGCTTGGGGTTTGGAAACACCATATATTTT. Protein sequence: CASSLGFGNTIYF.

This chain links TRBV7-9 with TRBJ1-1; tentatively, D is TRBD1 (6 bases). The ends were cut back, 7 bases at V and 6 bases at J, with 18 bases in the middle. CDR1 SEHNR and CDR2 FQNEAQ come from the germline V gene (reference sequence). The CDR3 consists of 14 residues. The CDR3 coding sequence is TGTGCCAGCAAGGACCCTCGAAGGACAGCTGAAGCTTTCTTT. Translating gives CASKDPRRTAEAFF.

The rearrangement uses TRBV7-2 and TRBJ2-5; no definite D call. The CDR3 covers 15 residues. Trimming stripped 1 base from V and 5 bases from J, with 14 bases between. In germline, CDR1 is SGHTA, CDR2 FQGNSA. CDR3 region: CASSLDNGPIETQYF. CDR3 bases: TGTGCCAGCAGCTTAGACAATGGTCCTATTGAGACCCAGTACTTC.

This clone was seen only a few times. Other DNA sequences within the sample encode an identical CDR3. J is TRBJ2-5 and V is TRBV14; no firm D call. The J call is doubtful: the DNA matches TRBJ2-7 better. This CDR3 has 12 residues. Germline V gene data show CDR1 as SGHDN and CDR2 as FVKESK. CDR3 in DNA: TGTGCCAGCAGCCCAGCTAACTACGAGCAGTACTTC. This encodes CASSPANYEQYF.

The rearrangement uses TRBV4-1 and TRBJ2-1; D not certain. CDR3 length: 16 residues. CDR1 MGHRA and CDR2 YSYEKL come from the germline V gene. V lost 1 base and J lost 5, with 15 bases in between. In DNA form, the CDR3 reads TGCGCCAGCAGCCAAGTCTGGGCAGCGACCGACAATGAGCAGTTCTTC. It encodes CASSQVWAATDNEQFF.

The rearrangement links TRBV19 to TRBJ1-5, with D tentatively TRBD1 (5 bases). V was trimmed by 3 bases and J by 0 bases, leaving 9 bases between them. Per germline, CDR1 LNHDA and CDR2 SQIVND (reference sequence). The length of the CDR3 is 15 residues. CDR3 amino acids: CASSMTGLSNQPQHF. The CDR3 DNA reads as TGTGCCAGTAGTATGACGGGACTTAGCAATCAGCCCCAGCATTTT.

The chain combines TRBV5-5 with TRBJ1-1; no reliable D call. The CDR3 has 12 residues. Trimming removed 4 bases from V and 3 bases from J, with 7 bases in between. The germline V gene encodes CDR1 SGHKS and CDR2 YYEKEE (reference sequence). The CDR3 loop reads CASSRTDTEAFF. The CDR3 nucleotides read TGTGCCAGCAGCCGGACGGACACTGAAGCTTTCTTT.

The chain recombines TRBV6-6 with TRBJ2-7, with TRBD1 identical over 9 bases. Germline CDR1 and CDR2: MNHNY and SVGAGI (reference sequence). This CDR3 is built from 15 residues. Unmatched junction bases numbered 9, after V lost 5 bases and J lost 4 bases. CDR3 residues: CASSNWDRAAYEQYF. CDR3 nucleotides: TGTGCCAGCAGTAATTGGGACAGGGCCGCGTACGAGCAGTACTTC.

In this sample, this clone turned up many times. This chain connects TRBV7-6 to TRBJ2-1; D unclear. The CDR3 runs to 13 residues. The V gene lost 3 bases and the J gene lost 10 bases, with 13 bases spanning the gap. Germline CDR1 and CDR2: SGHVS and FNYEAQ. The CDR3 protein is CASSLGEIQEQFF. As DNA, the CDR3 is TGTGCCAGCAGCTTGGGCGAGATTCAGGAGCAGTTCTTC.

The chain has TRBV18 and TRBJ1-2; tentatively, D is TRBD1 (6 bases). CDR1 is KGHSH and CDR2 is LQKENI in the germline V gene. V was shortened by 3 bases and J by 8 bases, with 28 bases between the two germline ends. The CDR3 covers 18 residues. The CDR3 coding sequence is TGTGCCAGCTCACCGTTGATGGGACACCGCTTGGAGTTTAAGGGCTACACCTTC. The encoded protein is CASSPLMGHRLEFKGYTF. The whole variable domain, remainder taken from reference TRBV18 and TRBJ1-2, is NAGVMQNPRHLVRRRGQEARLRCSPMKGHSHVYWYRQLPEEGLKFMVYLQKENIIDESGMPKERFSAEFPKEGPSILRIQQVVRGDSAAYFCASSPLMGHRLEFKGYTFGSGTRLTVV.

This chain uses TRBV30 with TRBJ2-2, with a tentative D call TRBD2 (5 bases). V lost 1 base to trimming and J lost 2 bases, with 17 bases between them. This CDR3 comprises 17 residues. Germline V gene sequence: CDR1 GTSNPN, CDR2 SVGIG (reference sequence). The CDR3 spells CAWSDPGRTFNTGELFF. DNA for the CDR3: TGTGCCTGGAGTGACCCAGGACGGACTTTCAACACCGGGGAGCTGTTTTTT.

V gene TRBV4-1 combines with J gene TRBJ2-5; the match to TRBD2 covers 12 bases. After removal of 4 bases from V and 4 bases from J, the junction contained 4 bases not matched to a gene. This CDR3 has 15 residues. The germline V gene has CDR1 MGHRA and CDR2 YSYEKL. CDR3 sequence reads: CASSLLAGGSETQYF. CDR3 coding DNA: TGCGCCAGCAGCCTTCTAGCGGGGGGGTCAGAGACCCAGTACTTC.

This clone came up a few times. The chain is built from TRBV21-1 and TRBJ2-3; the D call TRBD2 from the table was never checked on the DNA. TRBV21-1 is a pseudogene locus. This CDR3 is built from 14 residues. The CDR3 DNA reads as TGTGCCAGCACCGGCCGGGGGGGGAACGATACGCAGTATTTT. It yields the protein CASTGRGGNDTQYF.

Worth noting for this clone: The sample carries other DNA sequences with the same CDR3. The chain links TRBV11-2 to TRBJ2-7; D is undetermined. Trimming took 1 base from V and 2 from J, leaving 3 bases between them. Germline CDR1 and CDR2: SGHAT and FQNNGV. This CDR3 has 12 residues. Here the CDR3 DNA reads TGTGCCAGCAGCTTAGGAGCCTACGAGCAGTACTTC. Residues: CASSLGAYEQYF.

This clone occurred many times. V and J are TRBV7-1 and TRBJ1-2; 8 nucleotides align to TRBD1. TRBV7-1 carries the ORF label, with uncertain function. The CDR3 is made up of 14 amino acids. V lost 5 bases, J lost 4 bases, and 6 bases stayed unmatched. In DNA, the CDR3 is TGTGCCAGCAGCGTCGGACAGGGAGGCTATGGCTACACCTTC. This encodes CASSVGQGGYGYTF.